These 26 T cell receptor beta chains were sequenced from one sample in a study of molecular identifiers for immune sequencing clone quantification. Each CDR3 protein is one row after TCRdb ran MiXCR on the PCR reads. Among about 640,000 distinct CDR3 sequences, about 20% were seen once, and the ten largest hold under 0.95%. Material for sequencing was naive CD8+ T cells from blood, with Jurkat cell RNA spiked in. As for subset: FACS-sorted CD8+CD4-CCR7+CD45RA+ naive T cells. These receptors came from a human donor in good health. Some libraries in this study had Jurkat cell RNA spiked in.

The sample holds many counts of this clonotype. V gene TRBV19 combines with J gene TRBJ2-3; no clear D gene. The CDR3 is made up of 13 amino acids. Trimming took off 3 bases at V and 6 bases at J, with 10 bases between the two ends. Per germline, CDR1 LNHDA and CDR2 SQIVND (reference sequence). CDR3 residues: CASSIGYVDTQYF. The CDR3 DNA sequence: TGTGCCAGTAGTATCGGTTATGTGGATACGCAGTATTTT.

In this sample, this clonotype turned up a few times. The rearrangement links TRBV19 to TRBJ1-5; TRBD1 might be the D (6 bases). Trimming left V 1 base short and J 6 bases short, with 10 bases between. This CDR3 comprises 14 residues. CDR1 is LNHDA and CDR2 is SQIVND in the germline V gene (reference sequence). This chain's CDR3 is CASSIVGGLQPQHF. The DNA for the CDR3 is TGTGCCAGTAGTATAGTCGGGGGGCTTCAGCCCCAGCATTTT. The variable domain in full, with the rest retrieved from reference TRBV19 and TRBJ1-5, is DGGITQSPKYLFRKEGQNVTLSCEQNLNHDAMYWYRQDPGQGLRLIYYSQIVNDFQKGDIAEGYSVSREKKESFPLTVTSAQKNPTAFYLCASSIVGGLQPQHFGDGTRLSIL.

The chain recombines TRBV25-1 with TRBJ2-4; TRBD1 matches 8 bases. Germline CDR1 is MGHDK and CDR2 is SYGVNS. The CDR3 runs to 17 residues. V trimming: 5 bases; J trimming: 3 bases; junction bases outside the gene matches: 12. DNA of the CDR3: TGTGCCAGCAGTTCCTTGGACAGGGCCGATGGCAAAAACATTCAGTACTTC. Translating gives CASSSLDRADGKNIQYF.

The chain links TRBV11-2 to TRBJ2-1; D call uncertain. CDR1 and CDR2 from the germline V gene are SGHAT and FQNNGV. V shed 5 bases and J shed 3 bases, with 5 bases lying between them. This CDR3 is 12 amino acids long. The CDR3 spells CASSEHYNEQFF. CDR3 DNA: TGTGCCAGCAGCGAGCACTACAATGAGCAGTTCTTC.

This clonotype has a count of ten or more. The CDR3 nucleotides read TGTGCCAGCAGTTATTCCGGCAGAAACACTGAAGCTTTCTTT. It encodes CASSYSGRNTEAFF. The rearrangement links TRBV12-3 or TRBV12-4 to TRBJ1-1, with D unclear. This CDR3 region has 14 residues. Deletions cut 4 bases from V and 2 bases from J, with 11 bases between.

The chain carries TRBV7-2 and TRBJ2-1, with D maybe TRBD2 (5 bases). V lost 2 bases to trimming and J lost 8 bases, with 19 bases between them. Germline assignment: CDR1 SGHTA and CDR2 FQGNSA. CDR3 length: 16 amino acids. The CDR3 region is CASSLRVVIGRDEQFF. CDR3 nucleotides: TGTGCCAGCAGCTTACGGGTTGTGATAGGGAGAGATGAGCAGTTCTTC.

This clonotype was recorded many times. The genes are TRBV20-1 and TRBJ2-3; possible D gene TRBD2, 6 bases. The CDR3 runs to 16 residues. From germline, CDR1 is DFQATT and CDR2 SNEGSKA (reference sequence). Between the trimmed V and J ends, which lost 2 bases and 4 bases, there was a span of 19 bases. The CDR3 spells CSARPTSRGIADTQYF. The CDR3 bases are TGCAGTGCTAGACCCACCTCGCGCGGGATCGCAGATACGCAGTATTTT.

Details on this clonotype: A much larger clone lies a single base off, so this may be a read error. V gene TRBV6-5 combines with J gene TRBJ2-3; D may correspond to TRBD1 or TRBD2 (5 bases each). CDR1 is MNHEY and CDR2 is SVGAGI in the germline V gene. The length of the CDR3 is 15 residues. The CDR3 reads CAGSFLGVGGDTQYF. The CDR3 DNA is TGTGCCGGCAGTTTCCTGGGGGTGGGTGGAGATACGCAGTATTTT.

Points on this clonotype: A much larger clone differs from this one at a single base, so this may be a read error. Given the absence of the conserved phenylalanine or tryptophan at the CDR3 end, a read error is likely. J is TRBJ2-5 and V is TRBV3-1; the match to TRBD2 covers 14 bases. Germline V gene data show CDR1 as LGHDT and CDR2 as YNNKEL (reference sequence). J lost 2 bases, V lost 5 bases, and 4 bases had no gene match. This CDR3 region has 16 residues. This CDR3 is CASSSGTSGSQETQYC. In DNA, the CDR3 is TGTGCCAGCAGCTCCGGGACTAGCGGGAGTCAAGAGACCCAGTACTGC.

Remarks on this clonotype: A read error is possible here, since a much larger clone lies one base away. The CDR3 bases are TGTGCCAACAGTGGGACCCTCGACAACGGGTACGAGCAGTACTTC. Translated, it gives CANSGTLDNGYEQYF. The gene calls are TRBV7-3 and TRBJ2-7, with D perhaps given as TRBD1 or TRBD2 (5 bases each). Germline V lookup: CDR1 SGHTA, CDR2 FQGTGA. V lost 10 bases and J 4 bases, leaving 23 bases between the germline ends. The CDR3 has 15 residues. Based on the CDR3 plus reference TRBV7-3 and TRBJ2-7, the full variable domain is GAGVSQTPSNKVTEKGKYVELRCDPISGHTALYWYRQSLGQGPEFLIYFQGTGAADDSGLPNDRFFAVRPEGSVSTLKIQRTERGDSAVYLCANSGTLDNGYEQYFGPGTRLTVT.

This clonotype was detected ten times or more. The chain links TRBV14 to TRBJ1-4, with D tentatively TRBD1 (6 bases). The V gene lost 3 bases and the J gene lost 6 bases, with 11 bases spanning the gap. From germline, CDR1 is SGHDN and CDR2 FVKESK. The CDR3 has 14 amino acids. The CDR3 sequence: CASSHWDNYEKLFF. The CDR3, as DNA: TGTGCCAGCAGCCATTGGGACAACTATGAAAAACTGTTTTTT.

This clonotype came up a few times. The V and J genes are TRBV28 and TRBJ1-5; D is unclear. The CDR3 runs to 14 residues. Per the germline V gene, CDR1 is MDHEN and CDR2 is SYDVKM. V was pared by 3 bases and J by 4 bases, with 10 bases between. The CDR3 region is CASSLIRANQPQHF. As DNA, the CDR3 is TGTGCCAGCAGTTTGATCCGGGCAAATCAGCCCCAGCATTTT.

The V call is TRBV27, the J call TRBJ2-3; D may be TRBD2 (6 bases). Germline-derived CDR1 and CDR2 are MNHEY and SMNVEV (reference sequence). The CDR3 is 16 residues long. With 4 bases removed from V and 2 bases from J, the gap between germline ends came to 16 bases. This chain's CDR3 is CASSSPGGGSTDTQYF. The CDR3, as DNA: TGTGCCAGCAGTTCTCCCGGGGGTGGCTCCACAGATACGCAGTATTTT.

The sample holds a few counts of this clonotype. This chain connects TRBV10-3 to TRBJ1-3, with D unclear. The CDR3 is 17 amino acids. From germline, CDR1 is ENHRY and CDR2 SYGVKD. V dropped 2 bases and J dropped 4 bases, with 18 bases sitting between them. CDR3 sequence: CAISEPSEGLVGNTIYF. CDR3 nucleotide sequence: TGTGCCATCAGTGAGCCCTCGGAGGGTTTAGTCGGAAACACCATATATTTT.

This clonotype was seen at least ten times. V gene TRBV2 combines with J gene TRBJ2-5; 12 positions agree with TRBD2. The CDR3 extends over 15 amino acids. CDR1 is SNHLY and CDR2 is FYNNEI in the germline V gene. J was trimmed by 1 base and V by 3 bases; bases with no gene match: 0. DNA of the CDR3: TGTGCCAGCAGTGAGACTAGCGGGGGCCAAGAGACCCAGTACTTC. Translation gives CASSETSGGQETQYF.

The chain recombines TRBV19 with TRBJ1-1; no clear D gene. Germline CDR1 and CDR2: LNHDA and SQIVND (reference sequence). The CDR3 is 13 residues long. Trimming removed 5 bases at V and 7 bases at J, with 14 bases between. CDR3 loop: CASSDFGRYEAFF. The CDR3 DNA reads TGTGCCAGTAGTGACTTTGGTCGTTATGAAGCTTTCTTT.

This chain joins TRBV29-1 and TRBJ2-3; TRBD2 matches 12 bases. The CDR3 is 13 amino acids. V dropped 7 bases and J dropped 4; count of bases not matched to a gene: 3. The germline V gene encodes CDR1 SQVTM and CDR2 ANQGSEA. The CDR3 is CSARLAGADTQYF. The CDR3 nucleotides read TGCAGCGCAAGACTAGCGGGGGCAGATACGCAGTATTTT.

This clonotype was counted many times. This sequence joins TRBV5-1 and TRBJ2-7; D possibly corresponds to TRBD1 (7 bases). Germline assignment: CDR1 SGHRS and CDR2 YFSETQ. This CDR3 is built from 14 residues. Trimming removed 7 bases from V and 2 bases from J, with 16 bases in between. The CDR3 is CASDNQGGTYEQYF. In DNA, the CDR3 is TGCGCCAGCGATAATCAGGGGGGAACCTACGAGCAGTACTTC.

This clonotype occurred many times. This chain joins TRBV24-1 and TRBJ1-5, with 7 bases aligning to TRBD1. The V gene's germline CDR1 is KGHDR and CDR2 SFDVKD. J was trimmed by 0 bases and V by 5 bases; bases with no gene match: 6. This CDR3 is 16 amino acids long. This chain's CDR3 is CATSVSDRLSNQPQHF. CDR3 sequence (DNA): TGTGCCACCAGTGTCTCGGACAGGCTTAGCAATCAGCCCCAGCATTTT.

This clonotype was detected many times. The CDR3 loop reads CASSVVGGNTEAFF. DNA for the CDR3: TGTGCCAGCAGCGTAGTTGGGGGAAACACTGAAGCTTTCTTT. This chain joins TRBV9 and TRBJ1-1; D may be TRBD1 (5 bases). Germline V gene sequence: CDR1 SGDLS, CDR2 YYNGEE. The CDR3 consists of 14 residues. Trimming left V 0 bases short and J 2 bases short, with 8 bases between.

This clonotype showed up just a few times. V gene TRBV7-9 combines with J gene TRBJ2-5; 8 nucleotides match TRBD2. This CDR3 comprises 17 residues. The V segment lost 5 bases and the J segment 0 bases; nucleotides outside the gene matches: 11. In germline, CDR1 is SEHNR, CDR2 FQNEAQ (reference sequence). The CDR3: CASSPQWAGGYQETQYF. CDR3 in DNA: TGTGCCAGCAGCCCGCAATGGGCGGGGGGATACCAAGAGACCCAGTACTTC.

This clonotype was observed a handful of times. The gene calls are TRBV7-8 and TRBJ2-1; D possibly corresponds to TRBD1 (5 bases). This CDR3 region has 14 residues. The V end was cut by 1 base, the J end by 5 bases, with 9 bases between. Per germline, CDR1 SGHVS and CDR2 FQNEAQ. The CDR3 bases are TGTGCCAGCAGCTTAGAGTGGGGCCACAATGAGCAGTTCTTC. Translating it yields CASSLEWGHNEQFF. Together with reference TRBV7-8 and TRBJ2-1, the CDR3 gives the full variable domain: GAGVSQSPRYKVAKRGQDVALRCDPISGHVSLFWYQQALGQGPEFLTYFQNEAQLDKSGLPSDRFFAERPEGSVSTLKIQRTQQEDSAVYLCASSLEWGHNEQFFGPGTRLTVL.

As to this clonotype: A much larger clone lies one base from this, so it may be a read error. The rearrangement joins TRBV20-1 to TRBJ1-5; TRBD1 agrees at 10 bases. Trimming cost V 6 bases and J 5 bases; bases outside gene matches: 4. This CDR3 is built from 13 residues. Germline lookup yields CDR1 DFQATT and CDR2 SNEGSKA (reference sequence). Here the CDR3 DNA reads TGCAGTGCGGACAGGGGGAGCGATCAGCCCCAGCATTTT. It codes for CSADRGSDQPQHF.

This clonotype was seen at least ten times. This chain links TRBV12-3 or TRBV12-4 with TRBJ2-2, with TRBD2 matching 14 bases. The CDR3 spans 19 residues. The J segment lost 1 base and the V segment lost 6 bases, leaving 10 bases of the junction unmatched. The CDR3 bases are TGTGCCAGCAGCCTAGACCCAGGGACTAGCGGGAGGAACACCGGGGAGCTGTTTTTT. Its protein product is CASSLDPGTSGRNTGELFF.

This clonotype occurred many times. The chain couples TRBV9 to TRBJ1-6, with unresolved D. CDR1 is SGDLS and CDR2 is YYNGEE in the germline V gene. V was clipped by 0 bases and J by 4 bases, with 2 bases between them. This CDR3 spans 13 amino acids. As DNA, the CDR3 is TGTGCCAGCAGCGTAGGTTATAATTCACCCCTCCACTTT. Its protein is CASSVGYNSPLHF.

This clonotype was recorded many times. The V and J genes are TRBV10-2 and TRBJ2-3; TRBD2 agrees at 8 bases. CDR3 length: 13 residues. CDR1 and CDR2 from the germline V gene are WSHSY and SAAADI. The junction had 5 bases not matched to a gene; V was cut back by 7 bases and J by 5 bases. The CDR3 sequence: CASTGGAVDTQYF. The CDR3 nucleotides read TGCGCCAGCACCGGGGGGGCCGTAGATACGCAGTATTTT.